This TCR beta chain was identified in a study of T cell responses to AZD1222 COVID-19 vaccine. CDR3 length equals 16 residues. The V gene's germline CDR1 is LGHNA and CDR2 YNFKEQ. Trimming pared 0 bases from V and 7 bases from J, leaving 16 bases between. Repertoires were generated with immunoSEQ multiplex PCR, while TCRdb's copy carries only in-frame clones and drops some. The data contain approximately 110,000 clones, around 87% of them seen just once; the ten biggest clones take up roughly 4.4%. In this sample, this clone turned up a few times. The V call is TRBV4-2, the J call TRBJ2-1, with D perhaps TRBD2 (5 bases). Sample: peripheral blood, taken 28 days after the second AZD1222 dose. This TCR derives from an adult who received the AZD1222 COVID-19 vaccine. CDR3 sequence: CASSQDGLALVNEQFF. As DNA, the CDR3 is TGTGCCAGCAGCCAAGACGGTCTAGCCCTAGTAAATGAGCAGTTCTTC.